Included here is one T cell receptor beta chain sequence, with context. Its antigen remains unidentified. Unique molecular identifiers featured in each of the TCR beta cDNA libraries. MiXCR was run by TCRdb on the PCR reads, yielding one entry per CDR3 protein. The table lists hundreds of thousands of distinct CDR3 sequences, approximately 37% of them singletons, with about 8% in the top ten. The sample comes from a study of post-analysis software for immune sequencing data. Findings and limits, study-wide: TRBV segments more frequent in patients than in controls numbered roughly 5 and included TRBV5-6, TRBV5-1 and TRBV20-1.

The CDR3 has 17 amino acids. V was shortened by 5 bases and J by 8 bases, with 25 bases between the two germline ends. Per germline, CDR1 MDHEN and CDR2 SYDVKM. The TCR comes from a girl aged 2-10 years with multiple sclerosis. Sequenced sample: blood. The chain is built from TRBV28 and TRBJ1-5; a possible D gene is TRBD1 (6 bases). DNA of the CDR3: TGTGCCAGCAGTCTTCCAGCTGGCGGCAGGGACATCAAGCCCCAGCATTTT. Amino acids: CASSLPAGGRDIKPQHF.